These 26 T cell receptor beta chains originate from one sample sequenced in a study of identical twins. TCRdb re-called the 5' RACE reads through MiXCR, storing one row per CDR3 protein. Among about 550,000 distinct CDR3 sequences listed, 20% to 25% were seen once. These data are also associated with another study on yellow fever vaccine responses in identical twins.

Sequencing used CD4+ T cells sorted from blood. The receptors shown here come from a woman younger than 35 in good health.

This sequence joins TRBV5-1 and TRBJ2-5; the D is unclear. V gave up 4 bases and J gave up 2 bases, with 9 bases separating them. From germline, CDR1 is SGHRS and CDR2 YFSETQ. CDR3 size: 13 residues. The CDR3 DNA reads TGCGCCAGCAGCCCGATTTTACAAGAGACCCAGTACTTC. Residues: CASSPILQETQYF. Together with reference TRBV5-1 and TRBJ2-5, the CDR3 gives the full variable domain: KAGVTQTPRYLIKTRGQQVTLSCSPISGHRSVSWYQQTPGQGLQFLFEYFSETQRNKGNFPGRFSGRQFSNSRSEMNVSTLELGDSALYLCASSPILQETQYFGPGTRLLVL.

The chain employs TRBV10-3 and TRBJ1-5; 7 bases map to TRBD1. The CDR3 is 16 residues long. The J segment lost 0 bases and the V segment lost 5 bases, leaving 7 bases of the junction unmatched. Germline V gives CDR1 ENHRY, CDR2 SYGVKD. The CDR3 DNA follows: TGTGCCATCAGTCCTACCGGGACAGCTAGCAATCAGCCCCAGCATTTT. This encodes CAISPTGTASNQPQHF.

A few counts support this clonotype. CDR3 coding DNA: TGTGCCAGCAGTGAACCCTTTAATCAGCCCCAGCATTTT. This sequence encodes CASSEPFNQPQHF. V and J are TRBV27 and TRBJ1-5; D gene unclear. The length of the CDR3 is 13 residues. Germline CDR1 reads MNHEY; CDR2 reads SMNVEV (reference sequence). V was clipped by 5 bases and J by 4 bases, with 9 bases between them.

This chain connects TRBV20-1 to TRBJ2-1; possible D gene TRBD1, 5 bases. Germline CDR1 and CDR2: DFQATT and SNEGSKA (reference sequence). The length of the CDR3 is 16 residues. The V end lost 0 bases, the J end lost 4 bases, and 16 bases lay between the germline ends. The CDR3 here is CSARDLRLQEYNEQFF. The CDR3 bases are TGCAGTGCTAGAGATCTGAGGTTACAGGAGTACAATGAGCAGTTCTTC.

The chain is built from TRBV24-1 and TRBJ2-5, with 13 bases fitting TRBD2. Looked up from germline, CDR1 is KGHDR and CDR2 is SFDVKD. This CDR3 region has 17 residues. V lost 2 bases to trimming and J lost 1 base; unmatched junction nucleotides: 3. The CDR3 loop is CATSDWTSGSSQETQYF. The CDR3 DNA is TGTGCCACCAGTGATTGGACTAGCGGGAGTTCCCAAGAGACCCAGTACTTC.

In its sample, this clonotype was seen a few times. The gene calls are TRBV12-3 or TRBV12-4 and TRBJ1-1, with TRBD1 identical over 7 bases. V lost 4 bases and J lost 4; bases outside the gene matches: 9. This CDR3 region has 15 residues. The CDR3 loop reads CASSSRTGYSTEAFF. The DNA for the CDR3 is TGTGCCAGCAGTTCTCGGACAGGTTATTCCACTGAAGCTTTCTTT.

V gene TRBV6-1 combines with J gene TRBJ2-3; no definite D call. The CDR3 runs 16 residues. Per germline, CDR1 MNHNS and CDR2 SASEGT. V was clipped by 6 bases and J by 0 bases, with 16 bases between them. The CDR3 here is CASSANTLASTDTQYF. The CDR3 bases are TGTGCCAGCAGCGCAAACACACTGGCTAGCACAGATACGCAGTATTTT.

The chain carries TRBV12-3 or TRBV12-4 and TRBJ1-3; TRBD1 is a possible D gene (5 bases). V gave up 0 bases and J gave up 0 bases, with 15 bases separating them. This CDR3 spans 18 amino acids. In DNA form, the CDR3 reads TGTGCCAGCAGTTTAGCGTGGGCGGACACTCACTCTGGAAACACCATATATTTT. It yields the protein CASSLAWADTHSGNTIYF.

The rearrangement links TRBV3-1 to TRBJ2-5; the D is unclear. CDR3 length: 15 residues. With 0 bases removed from V and 1 base from J, the gap between germline ends came to 9 bases. Germline V gives CDR1 LGHDT, CDR2 YNNKEL (reference sequence). The CDR3 spells CASSQDVRSQETQYF. The DNA for the CDR3 is TGTGCCAGCAGCCAAGACGTGCGGAGCCAAGAGACCCAGTACTTC.

J is TRBJ1-2 and V is TRBV12-3 or TRBV12-4; 7 bases are a match to TRBD1. CDR3 length: 12 amino acids. Trimming at V came to 5 bases and at J to 6 bases, leaving 3 bases not matched to a gene. The CDR3 reads CASSLRGNGYTF. The CDR3 region has the DNA TGTGCCAGCAGTCTCAGGGGGAATGGCTACACCTTC.

This clonotype was detected a few times. The chain recombines TRBV28 with TRBJ2-7; 12 bases are a match to TRBD1. CDR1 and CDR2 (germline): MDHEN, SYDVKM. The CDR3 sequence is 17 residues long. The V and J ends lost 6 bases and 6 bases, in that order; junction bases with no gene match: 15. The CDR3, as DNA: TGTGCCAGCAGCCCCGACTTCCGGGACAGGGGGCGACTCGAGCAGTACTTC. This codes for CASSPDFRDRGRLEQYF.

Only a few counts were recorded for this clonotype. The V and J genes are TRBV5-1 and TRBJ2-7; 7 nucleotides line up with TRBD2. After removal of 2 bases from V and 3 bases from J, the junction contained 8 bases not matched to a gene. Per germline, CDR1 SGHRS and CDR2 YFSETQ. The CDR3 contains 15 residues. For the CDR3, the DNA is TGCGCCAGCAGCTTCCCGAGCGGGGATTACTACGAGCAGTACTTC. Its translation: CASSFPSGDYYEQYF. The full variable domain, rest sourced from reference TRBV5-1 and TRBJ2-7, is KAGVTQTPRYLIKTRGQQVTLSCSPISGHRSVSWYQQTPGQGLQFLFEYFSETQRNKGNFPGRFSGRQFSNSRSEMNVSTLELGDSALYLCASSFPSGDYYEQYFGPGTRLTVT.

This clonotype came up a few times. The chain carries TRBV12-3 or TRBV12-4 and TRBJ2-1, with 10 bases matching TRBD2. CDR3 size: 15 residues. Trimming removed 5 bases from V and 7 bases from J; junction bases left unmatched: 8. The CDR3 bases are TGTGCCAGCAGTCCAGCGGGAGGGCTGGGGAATGAGCAGTTCTTC. It translates to CASSPAGGLGNEQFF.

J is TRBJ1-1 and V is TRBV6-1; unclear D gene. The CDR3 runs to 12 residues. Per germline, CDR1 MNHNS and CDR2 SASEGT. V lost 4 bases to trimming and J lost 11 bases, with 14 bases between them. The DNA for the CDR3 is TGTGCCAGCAGTGTTTTCGGGGTTGGCGCTTTCTTT. This gives the protein CASSVFGVGAFF.

This clonotype was picked up one time. This sequence joins TRBV24-1 and TRBJ2-1; possible D gene TRBD2, 7 bases. The germline V gene has CDR1 KGHDR and CDR2 SFDVKD. Trimming removed 3 bases at V and 7 bases at J, with 12 bases between. This CDR3 has 14 residues. The chain's CDR3 is CATSDPAGANEQFF. The CDR3 region has the DNA TGTGCCACCAGTGATCCCGCGGGGGCAAATGAGCAGTTCTTC.

This clonotype was detected ten times or more. The J gene is TRBJ2-1, the V gene TRBV20-1, with D unclear. Deletions cut 2 bases from V and 4 bases from J, with 9 bases between. Germline CDR1 is DFQATT and CDR2 is SNEGSKA (reference sequence). This CDR3 contains 13 residues. The chain's CDR3 is CSARSPGYNEQFF. As DNA, the CDR3 is TGCAGTGCTAGATCCCCAGGTTACAATGAGCAGTTCTTC.

CDR3 in amino acids: CASRHTDSEFF. DNA of the CDR3: TGTGCCAGCAGGCACACAGACTCGGAGTTCTTC. This chain connects TRBV27 to TRBJ2-1; D gene unclear. CDR1 MNHEY and CDR2 SMNVEV come from the germline V gene (reference sequence). CDR3 length: 11 residues. V gave up 6 bases and J gave up 14 bases, with 14 bases separating them.

This rearrangement joins TRBV3-1 to TRBJ1-3; perhaps TRBD1 as D (5 bases). CDR3 size: 12 residues. V was trimmed by 4 bases and J by 8 bases, leaving 9 bases between them. In germline, CDR1 is LGHDT, CDR2 YNNKEL (reference sequence). CDR3 protein: CASSRDAHTIYF. In nucleotides, the CDR3 is TGTGCCAGCAGCCGGGACGCACACACCATATATTTT.

This clonotype was seen a few times. The V and J genes are TRBV6-1 and TRBJ2-4; no reliable D call. The V end was cut by 6 bases, the J end by 0 bases, with 9 bases between. The CDR3 covers 14 residues. Germline values: CDR1 MNHNS, CDR2 SASEGT. For the CDR3, the DNA is TGTGCCAGCAGGGATAGCCTAGCCAAAAACATTCAGTACTTC. This sequence encodes CASRDSLAKNIQYF.

A few counts support this clonotype. The gene calls are TRBV18 and TRBJ1-4; D ambiguous. The CDR3 extends over 13 amino acids. Trimming stripped 7 bases from V and 3 bases from J, with 9 bases between. The germline gives CDR1 KGHSH, CDR2 LQKENI. The CDR3 DNA reads as TGTGCCAGCTTGAGAAGCCCTAATGAAAAACTGTTTTTT. Its translation: CASLRSPNEKLFF.

This clonotype was seen a handful of times. The chain is built from TRBV27 and TRBJ2-2, with 7 bases that match TRBD1. This CDR3 region has 17 residues. From germline, CDR1 is MNHEY and CDR2 SMNVEV (reference sequence). The junction had 12 bases not matched to a gene; V was cut back by 5 bases and J by 3 bases. Written as DNA, the CDR3 is TGTGCCAGCAGTGTAACTATTTGGCAGGGGGACACCGGGGAGCTGTTTTTT. Its translation is CASSVTIWQGDTGELFF.

The chain links TRBV5-1 to TRBJ1-5; D is unresolved. V gave up 1 base and J gave up 4 bases, with 12 bases separating them. The CDR3 contains 15 residues. In germline, CDR1 is SGHRS, CDR2 YFSETQ. Here the CDR3 DNA reads TGCGCCAGCAGCTTGTCGAGCGGGTATAATCAGCCCCAGCATTTT. This translates into CASSLSSGYNQPQHF.

This clonotype was observed a few times. The V call is TRBV5-1, the J call TRBJ1-3, with D unresolved. V gave up 5 bases and J gave up 0 bases, with 6 bases separating them. The CDR3 consists of 13 residues. From germline, CDR1 is SGHRS and CDR2 YFSETQ. The CDR3 DNA sequence: TGCGCCAGCAGGGTGAGCTCTGGAAACACCATATATTTT. The encoded protein is CASRVSSGNTIYF.

This clonotype showed up just a few times. The chain couples TRBV11-2 to TRBJ2-1; the D gene is possibly TRBD2 (5 bases). The germline CDR1 and CDR2 sequences are SGHAT and FQNNGV. V was shortened by 6 bases and J by 4 bases, with 19 bases between the two germline ends. This CDR3 region has 16 residues. The CDR3 DNA sequence: TGTGCCAGCAGTCCTAACGGGGAAACGAGGTACAATGAGCAGTTCTTC. Its translation: CASSPNGETRYNEQFF.

This clonotype turned up a few times. The V call is TRBV5-1, the J call TRBJ1-1; 7 bases are a match to TRBD1. The CDR3 length is 13 residues. Germline loops: CDR1 SGHRS, CDR2 YFSETQ. The trim removed 4 bases at V and 6 bases at J, leaving 6 bases unmatched. The CDR3 bases are TGCGCCAGCAGCCCGACAGGGCGCGCTGAAGCTTTCTTT. This encodes CASSPTGRAEAFF.

This clonotype was picked up a small number of times. The chain combines TRBV12-3 or TRBV12-4 with TRBJ2-3; possible D gene TRBD2, 6 bases. CDR3 length: 15 residues. Trimming removed 2 bases from V and 3 bases from J, with 12 bases in between. The CDR3 DNA follows: TGTGCCAGCAGTTTATCGGGACTGCAGACAGATACGCAGTATTTT. Translating it yields CASSLSGLQTDTQYF.